This entry describes one T cell receptor (beta chain). No antigen is known for it. This specimen belongs to a study of response to subunit inactivated influenza vaccine. Findings and caveats of the study: T cells newly recruited by each seasonal influenza vaccination are few, the authors suggested.

MiXCR, run by TCRdb on the RT-PCR reads, gives a single entry per CDR3 protein. This table holds 650,000 or so distinct CDR3 sequences, less than 15% found once. V shed 6 bases and J 4 bases; nucleotides not matched to a gene: 7. The CDR3 runs to 13 residues. Germline CDR1 and CDR2: DFQATT and SNEGSKA (reference sequence). Material: PBMCs from blood, obtained around two weeks before vaccination. V gene TRBV20-1 combines with J gene TRBJ1-2, with 8 bases fitting TRBD1. This receptor was obtained from a man aged 45-65 years who received an inactivated influenza vaccine. CDR3 nucleotides: TGCAGTGCAACCAGGGGGCAGGGCTATGGCTACACCTTC. The encoded protein is CSATRGQGYGYTF.